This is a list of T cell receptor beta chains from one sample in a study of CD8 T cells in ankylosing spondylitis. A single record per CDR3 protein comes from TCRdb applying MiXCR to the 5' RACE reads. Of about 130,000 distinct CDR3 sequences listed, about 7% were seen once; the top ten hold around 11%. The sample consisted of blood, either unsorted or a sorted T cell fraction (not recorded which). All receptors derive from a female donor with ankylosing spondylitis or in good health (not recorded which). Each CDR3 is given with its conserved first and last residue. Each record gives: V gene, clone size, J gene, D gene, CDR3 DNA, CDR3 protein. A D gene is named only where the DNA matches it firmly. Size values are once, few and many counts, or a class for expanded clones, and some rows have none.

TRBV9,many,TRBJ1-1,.,TGTGCCAGCAGCGTAGAGGGGGACATGGGCACTGAAGCTTTCTTT,CASSVEGDMGTEAFF
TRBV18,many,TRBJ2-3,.,TGTGCCAGCTCACCACTCGGGGAAGATACGCAGTATTTT,CASSPLGEDTQYF
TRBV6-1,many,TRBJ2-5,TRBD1,TGTGCCAGCAGTAATACACAGGGGGCTCAGAAAGAGACCCAGTACTTC,CASSNTQGAQKETQYF
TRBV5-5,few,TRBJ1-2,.,TGTGCCAGCAGTTTAGACATGGCCCTTGGTGGCTACACCTTC,CASSLDMALGGYTF
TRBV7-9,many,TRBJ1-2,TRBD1,TGTGCCAGCAGCAGACAGGGGGCGGACTATGGCTACACCTTC,CASSRQGADYGYTF
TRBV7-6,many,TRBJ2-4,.,TGTGCCAGCAGCTTTCAGGGTGACATTCAGTACTTC,CASSFQGDIQYF
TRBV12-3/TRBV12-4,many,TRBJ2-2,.,TGTGCCAGCAGTTGGGGAACCGGGGAGCTGTTTTTT,CASSWGTGELFF
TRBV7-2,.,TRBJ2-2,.,TGTGCCAGCTCCCATCCCAGCAGGGCATCGATCGGGGAGCTGTTTTTT,CASSHPSRASIGELFF
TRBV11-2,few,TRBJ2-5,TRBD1,TGTGCCAGCAGCTGGACAGGAAAAGAGACCCAGTACTTC,CASSWTGKETQYF
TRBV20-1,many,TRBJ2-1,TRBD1,TGCAGTGCTGCCCCCGGGACAGGGGAGAGAAATGAGCAGTTCTTC,CSAAPGTGERNEQFF
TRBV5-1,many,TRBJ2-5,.,TGCGCCAGCAGCCGTCGACAGGAAGAGACCCAGTACTTC,CASSRRQEETQYF
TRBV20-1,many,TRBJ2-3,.,TGCAGTGCCAGCCGAGTCGATACGCAGTATTTT,CSASRVDTQYF
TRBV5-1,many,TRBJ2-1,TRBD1,TGCGCCAGCAGCTTTAGGGGGACAGGAAACAATGAGCAGTTCTTC,CASSFRGTGNNEQFF
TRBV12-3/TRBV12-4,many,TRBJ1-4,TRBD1,TGTGCCAGCAGGCAGACAGGGGAAACTAATGAAAAACTGTTTTTT,CASRQTGETNEKLFF
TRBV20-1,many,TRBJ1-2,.,TGCAGTGCGCCGGGACGCTATGGCTACACCTTC,CSAPGRYGYTF
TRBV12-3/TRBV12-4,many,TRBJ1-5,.,TGTGCCAGCAGTTTTGGGGACCAGCCCCAGCATTTT,CASSFGDQPQHF
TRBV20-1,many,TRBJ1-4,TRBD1,TGCAGTGCCGTCGAGGGACAGCTTAATGAAAAACTGTTTTTT,CSAVEGQLNEKLFF
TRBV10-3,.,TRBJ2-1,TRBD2,TGTGCCATCAGTGTATCTAGCGGGGGGGCCCACAATGAGCAGTTCTTC,CAISVSSGGAHNEQFF
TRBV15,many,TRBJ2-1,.,TGTGCCACCAGCAGAGGGGGGACAAGCAACAATGAGCAGTTCTTC,CATSRGGTSNNEQFF
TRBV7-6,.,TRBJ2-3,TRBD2,TGTGCCAGCAGCGGGGGACTAGCGGGGAGCTCAAGAGATACGCAGTATTTT,CASSGGLAGSSRDTQYF
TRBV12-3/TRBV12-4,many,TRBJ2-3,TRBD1,TGTGCCAGCAGTCCGCCGGGACAGGGGAGCACAGATACGCAGTATTTT,CASSPPGQGSTDTQYF
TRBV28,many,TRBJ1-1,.,TGTGCCAGCAGTTTGACCTCCCCGAACACTGAAGCTTTCTTT,CASSLTSPNTEAFF
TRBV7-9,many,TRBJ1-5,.,TGTGCCAGCAGCTTAGCGGAACAGGGAAGAAATCAGCCCCAGCATTTT,CASSLAEQGRNQPQHF
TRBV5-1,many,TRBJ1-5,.,TGCGCCAGCAGCTTGGGCCCGGGGGATAGCAATCAGCCCCAGCATTTT,CASSLGPGDSNQPQHF
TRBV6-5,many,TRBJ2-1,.,TGTGCCAGCAGGGTTTCGGGCGGTGAGCAGTTCTTC,CASRVSGGEQFF
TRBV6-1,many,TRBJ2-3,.,TGTGCCAGCAGCAGGACAGTGCCAGGGAGGGCCCCGCAGTATTTT,CASSRTVPGRAPQYF
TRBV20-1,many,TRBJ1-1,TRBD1,TGCAGTGCTGAAGAGGACAGGGAAAACACTGAAGCTTTCTTT,CSAEEDRENTEAFF
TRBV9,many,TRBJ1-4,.,TGTGCCAGCAGTGGGGTGGCAGATGAAAAACTGTTTTTT,CASSGVADEKLFF